This T cell receptor beta chain was retrieved from a study of regulatory T cells in long-lasting Graves disease. Trimming removed 1 base at V and 7 bases at J, with 20 bases between. CDR1 is MDHEN and CDR2 is SYDVKM in the germline V gene. CDR3 length equals 18 residues. Broader study findings: Persistent patients had more shared public clonotypes (2,741) than new patients (966).

Sample time point: persistent/refractory GD, antithyroid drugs over 5 years with positive TRAb. Researchers made the TCR library from RNA that was extracted from PBMCs. From each patient, about 8.3 milliliters of peripheral blood was drawn and collected into an EDTA anticoagulant tube. Comments on this clonotype: Its specificity is not known.

Arm-PCR with iRepertoire HTBI primers amplified the CDR3 regions for these TCR beta libraries. Using its own MiXCR run on the multiplex PCR reads, TCRdb lists one record per CDR3 protein. Of about 470,000 distinct CDR3 sequences detected, around 20% appear once; the ten largest clones hold about 7.8%. The sample was peripheral blood mononuclear cells (PBMCs), taken when the disease was refractory, from a patient treated with antithyroid drugs. V gene TRBV28 combines with J gene TRBJ1-6, with D possibly being TRBD1 (6 bases). This clonotype originated in a female donor with Graves disease. CDR3 DNA: TGTGCCAGCAGTTTATTAGCCTTCGGACAGAACCCCAATTCACCCCTCCACTTT. As protein: CASSLLAFGQNPNSPLHF.